These 28 T cell receptor beta chains came from one sample sequenced in a study of T cells in Graves' hyperthyroidism and ophthalmopathy. Template material for amplifying TCR beta CDR3 regions consisted of RNA transcripts. TCR CDR3 underwent first-round RT-PCR with the HTBI primer set. TCRdb passed the multiplex PCR reads through MiXCR, listing each CDR3 protein once. The top ten hold about 10% of the sample, which has about 740,000 distinct CDR3 sequences, around 15% seen once. The specimen was blood. The receptors here all came from a woman younger than 30 with Graves' hyperthyroidism.

This clonotype came up a few times. This chain connects TRBV28 to TRBJ2-5, with D maybe TRBD1 (6 bases). Trimming removed 2 bases at V and 0 bases at J, with 22 bases between. The CDR3 sequence is 19 residues long. CDR1 and CDR2 (germline): MDHEN, SYDVKM. The CDR3 coding sequence is TGTGCCAGCAGTTTAGGGGGCTGGAGGAGGACTCAGGACCAAGAGACCCAGTACTTC. Its translation is CASSLGGWRRTQDQETQYF.

This clonotype was seen at least ten times. This chain links TRBV6-1 with TRBJ1-5; D call uncertain. Germline V gene sequence: CDR1 MNHNS, CDR2 SASEGT. The CDR3 has 13 residues. The ends were cut back, 8 bases at V and 5 bases at J, with 13 bases in the middle. The CDR3 DNA is TGTGCCAGCCACCGAGAGGGTTATCAGCCCCAGCATTTT. Amino acids: CASHREGYQPQHF.

This rearrangement joins TRBV6-1 to TRBJ2-7; D remains ambiguous. Germline V gives CDR1 MNHNS, CDR2 SASEGT. V gave up 6 bases and J gave up 3 bases, with 18 bases separating them. CDR3 length equals 15 residues. In DNA, the CDR3 is TGTGCCAGCAGGGACCTTGGAAAAAAAGGCTACGAGCAGTACTTC. Protein product: CASRDLGKKGYEQYF.

This clonotype was seen a few times. The chain carries TRBV11-2 and TRBJ1-4, with unresolved D. The CDR3 runs 12 residues. V was cut by 5 bases and J by 7 bases, with 8 bases left in between. CDR1 and CDR2 from the germline V gene are SGHAT and FQNNGV. The CDR3 DNA reads TGTGCCAGCAGCCCGGGAACTGAAAAACTGTTTTTT. Translating it yields CASSPGTEKLFF.

At least ten counts were recorded for this clonotype. The chain uses TRBV27 and TRBJ1-2; D call uncertain. V lost 6 bases and J 4 bases, leaving 21 bases between the germline ends. The length of the CDR3 is 16 residues. Germline assignment: CDR1 MNHEY and CDR2 SMNVEV (reference sequence). The CDR3 here is CASSPSSGERAYGYTF. The CDR3 nucleotides are TGTGCCAGCAGCCCATCGAGCGGGGAACGCGCCTATGGCTACACCTTC.

This rearrangement joins TRBV28 to TRBJ1-5; D unclear. Deletions cut 1 base from V and 7 bases from J, with 5 bases between. CDR1 and CDR2 (germline): MDHEN, SYDVKM. The CDR3 contains 12 residues. For the CDR3, the DNA is TGTGCCAGCAGTTTATTAACCCAGCCCCAGCATTTT. Its protein product is CASSLLTQPQHF.

This clonotype was seen repeatedly, ten times or more. The V and J genes are TRBV29-1 and TRBJ2-1; 11 bases agree with TRBD2. The CDR3 loop spans 13 amino acids. Germline CDR1 SQVTM, CDR2 ANQGSEA. V shed 7 bases and J 4 bases; nucleotides not matched to a gene: 3. In DNA form, the CDR3 reads TGCAGCGGCGGGACTAGCGGATACAATGAGCAGTTCTTC. This gives the protein CSGGTSGYNEQFF.

This clonotype showed up just a few times. The chain uses TRBV11-2 and TRBJ2-3; no firm D call. Per the germline V gene, CDR1 is SGHAT and CDR2 is FQNNGV. The CDR3 has 16 residues. The V gene lost 1 base and the J gene lost 0 bases, with 11 bases spanning the gap. CDR3 residues: CASSLAYASSTDTQYF. The CDR3 nucleotides read TGTGCCAGCAGCTTAGCTTACGCTTCGAGCACAGATACGCAGTATTTT.

This clonotype was counted only a few times. This rearrangement joins TRBV5-1 to TRBJ2-7; TRBD2 matches at 8 bases. V gave up 0 bases and J gave up 4 bases; unmatched junction bases: 3. The germline CDR1 and CDR2 sequences are SGHRS and YFSETQ. The CDR3 runs to 14 residues. CDR3 protein: CASSLEGLVYEQYF. CDR3 sequence (DNA): TGCGCCAGCAGCTTGGAGGGACTAGTTTACGAGCAGTACTTC.

In this sample, this clonotype turned up once. The rearrangement uses TRBV16 and TRBJ2-7; D remains ambiguous. Germline V gene lookup returns CDR1 KGHSY and CDR2 FQNENV. The CDR3 is 16 residues long. The V and J ends lost 1 base and 2 bases respectively, with 15 bases between them. The CDR3 region is CASSQLGSRTAYEQYF. CDR3 DNA sequence: TGTGCCAGCAGCCAATTAGGCAGTAGAACTGCCTACGAGCAGTACTTC.

This clonotype was seen a few times. The rearrangement links TRBV6-1 to TRBJ2-5; D uncertain. From germline, CDR1 is MNHNS and CDR2 SASEGT. The V and J ends lost 7 bases and 2 bases respectively, with 5 bases between them. This CDR3 region has 11 residues. The CDR3 loop is CASTLQETQYF. CDR3 coding DNA: TGTGCCAGCACCCTTCAAGAGACCCAGTACTTC.

This clonotype was counted between two and nine times. This may be a read error, as it is one base from a much larger clone. The genes are TRBV20-1 and TRBJ1-1; 7 bases line up with TRBD1. CDR3 length: 14 residues. Germline CDR1 and CDR2: DFQATT and SNEGSKA (reference sequence). V trimming: 1 base; J trimming: 3 bases; junction bases outside the gene matches: 5. The DNA of the CDR3 is TGCAGTGCTAGAGGCTGGGACAGTTACACTGAAGCTTTCTTT. It is translated as CSARGWDSYTEAFF.

This clonotype was observed a handful of times. The rearrangement uses TRBV10-3 and TRBJ1-4; D not resolved. The V end lost 8 bases, the J end lost 0 bases, and 13 bases lay between the germline ends. Germline-derived CDR1 and CDR2 are ENHRY and SYGVKD. The CDR3 has 15 residues. The CDR3 region has the DNA TGTGCCATCCGCGGAGGGCCTGCAACTAATGAAAAACTGTTTTTT. The encoded protein is CAIRGGPATNEKLFF.

This clonotype was recorded many times. The CDR3 coding sequence is TGCAGTGCTAGAGACCCAAGACTCTACGAGCAGTACTTC. Protein sequence: CSARDPRLYEQYF. The chain joins TRBV20-1 to TRBJ2-7; D unclear. V dropped 0 bases and J dropped 3 bases, with 9 bases sitting between them. This CDR3 spans 13 amino acids. In germline, CDR1 is DFQATT, CDR2 SNEGSKA (reference sequence).

This clonotype has at least ten counts. The V and J genes are TRBV11-3 and TRBJ2-5; 9 positions agree with TRBD2. CDR3 size: 16 residues. From germline, CDR1 is SGHNT and CDR2 YENEEA. Losses at the gene ends were 5 bases for V and 7 bases for J; bases not matched to a gene: 14. The CDR3 here is CASSHKASGGRLTQYF. The CDR3 region has the DNA TGTGCCAGCAGCCACAAGGCCAGCGGGGGGCGGTTGACCCAGTACTTC.

This clonotype has ten or more counts. V and J are TRBV20-1 and TRBJ2-5; TRBD1 might be the D (6 bases). The length of the CDR3 is 15 residues. Germline V gene lookup returns CDR1 DFQATT and CDR2 SNEGSKA (reference sequence). V lost 0 bases to trimming and J lost 5 bases, with 16 bases between them. CDR3 in amino acids: CSAREFGTKGETQYF. CDR3 nucleotides: TGCAGTGCTAGAGAATTCGGGACAAAAGGGGAGACCCAGTACTTC.

This clonotype was seen more than once but under ten times. The V call is TRBV28, the J call TRBJ1-5; no clear D. The CDR3 sequence is 11 residues long. Germline loops: CDR1 MDHEN, CDR2 SYDVKM. Trimming cost V 5 bases and J 4 bases, with 3 bases left between them. The CDR3 nucleotides read TGTGCCAGCAGTCAGAATCAGCCCCAGCATTTT. This encodes CASSQNQPQHF.

V and J are TRBV6-1 and TRBJ2-3, with D unclear. Per germline, CDR1 MNHNS and CDR2 SASEGT. Trimming cost V 5 bases and J 2 bases, with 5 bases left between them. This CDR3 has 12 amino acids. The CDR3 loop is CASSPATDTQYF. The DNA of the CDR3 is TGTGCCAGCAGTCCTGCCACAGATACGCAGTATTTT.

This chain uses TRBV27 with TRBJ2-4; D perhaps matches TRBD1 (6 bases). V shed 6 bases and J shed 4 bases, with 16 bases lying between them. This CDR3 has 15 amino acids. CDR1 is MNHEY and CDR2 is SMNVEV in the germline V gene (reference sequence). CDR3 in DNA: TGTGCCAGCAGCGGGTCCTCGACAGGAAAAAACATTCAGTACTTC. Encoded protein: CASSGSSTGKNIQYF.

The sample holds a few counts of this clonotype. This chain joins TRBV30 and TRBJ2-3; possibly TRBD1 for D (6 bases). Germline V gives CDR1 GTSNPN, CDR2 SVGIG (reference sequence). The CDR3 runs 13 residues. V lost 4 bases and J lost 2, with 10 bases in between. CDR3 nucleotides: TGTGCCTGGATGACAGGCTACACAGATACGCAGTATTTT. It codes for CAWMTGYTDTQYF.

As regards this clonotype: This may stem from a read error, because a much larger clone lies one nucleotide away. This is likely a read error, given that the CDR3 carries no conserved phenylalanine or tryptophan at its end. The J gene is TRBJ2-2, the V gene TRBV7-9; D is uncertain. Germline CDR1 is SEHNR and CDR2 is FQNEAQ (reference sequence). Trimming stripped 5 bases from V and 5 bases from J, with 12 bases between. CDR3 length equals 14 residues. CDR3 sequence: CASSPDLVTGELFL. For the CDR3, the DNA is TGTGCCAGCAGCCCCGACCTGGTGACCGGGGAGCTGTTTTTA.

This clonotype was detected only a few times. The rearrangement uses TRBV24-1 and TRBJ1-5; 10 bases map to TRBD1. The V gene's germline CDR1 is KGHDR and CDR2 SFDVKD. J was trimmed by 7 bases and V by 3 bases; bases with no gene match: 8. The CDR3 extends over 16 amino acids. CDR3 amino acids: CATSDPGQGDWQPQHF. The CDR3 coding sequence is TGTGCCACCAGTGATCCCGGACAGGGGGATTGGCAGCCCCAGCATTTT.

In this sample, this clonotype turned up a few times. V usage is TRBV25-1 and J usage is TRBJ2-1; D unresolved. From germline, CDR1 is MGHDK and CDR2 SYGVNS. CDR3 length equals 12 residues. V lost 1 base, J lost 7 bases, and 5 bases lay in between. DNA of the CDR3: TGTGCCAGCAGTGAATTGGGTAATGAGCAGTTCTTC. Protein sequence: CASSELGNEQFF. The complete variable domain, with remaining parts taken from reference TRBV25-1 and TRBJ2-1, reads EADIYQTPRYLVIGTGKKITLECSQTMGHDKMYWYQQDPGMELHLIHYSYGVNSTEKGDLSSESTVSRIRTEHFPLTLESARPSHTSQYLCASSELGNEQFFGPGTRLTVL.

This clonotype has at least ten counts. V gene TRBV20-1 combines with J gene TRBJ2-1, with TRBD2 matching over 10 bases. The CDR3 contains 14 residues. With 6 bases clipped from V and 2 bases from J, the junction kept 4 bases outside the gene matches. Germline V CDR1 and CDR2: DFQATT, SNEGSKA (reference sequence). The CDR3: CSAKAGGPYNEQFF. CDR3 sequence (DNA): TGCAGTGCGAAAGCGGGGGGGCCCTACAATGAGCAGTTCTTC.

In its sample, this clonotype was seen many times. The J gene is TRBJ1-1, the V gene TRBV11-1; 12 bases line up with TRBD1. Germline V gene data show CDR1 as SGHAT and CDR2 as FQDESV (reference sequence). J lost 5 bases, V lost 0 bases, and 7 bases had no gene match. The CDR3 loop spans 17 amino acids. This CDR3 is CASSLAGQGALRTEAFF. In nucleotides, the CDR3 is TGTGCCAGCAGCTTAGCGGGACAGGGGGCTTTGAGGACTGAAGCTTTCTTT.

The V call is TRBV3-1, the J call TRBJ2-4; no firm D call. This CDR3 is 11 amino acids long. Trimming pared 1 base from V and 7 bases from J, leaving 2 bases between. The V gene's germline CDR1 is LGHDT and CDR2 YNNKEL (reference sequence). Written as DNA, the CDR3 is TGTGCCAGCAGCCAAGCCAACATTCAGTACTTC. Its protein product is CASSQANIQYF. Variable domain in full (rest from reference TRBV3-1 and TRBJ2-4): DTAVSQTPKYLVTQMGNDKSIKCEQNLGHDTMYWYKQDSKKFLKIMFSYNNKELIINETVPNRFSPKSPDKAHLNLHINSLELGDSAVYFCASSQANIQYFGAGTRLSVL.

This clonotype was counted many times. The V call is TRBV10-3, the J call TRBJ1-2, with D unresolved. CDR1 ENHRY and CDR2 SYGVKD come from the germline V gene. V lost 5 bases and J 4 bases, leaving 17 bases between the germline ends. The CDR3 spans 15 residues. CDR3 amino acids: CAISPAVDGVYGYTF. The CDR3 nucleotides are TGTGCCATCAGTCCCGCCGTGGACGGCGTCTATGGCTACACCTTC.

This clonotype was observed many times. CDR3: CATSRDRAGTYNEQFF. The CDR3 nucleotides are TGTGCCACCAGCAGAGATCGGGCAGGGACCTACAATGAGCAGTTCTTC. The chain has TRBV15 and TRBJ2-1; a weak D match, TRBD1 (5 bases). V was pared by 0 bases and J by 2 bases, with 11 bases between. This CDR3 is built from 16 residues. Germline V gene sequence: CDR1 LNHNV, CDR2 YYDKDF (reference sequence).